The clone carrying this TCR beta chain was counted a few times. Germline V gives CDR1 MDHEN, CDR2 SYDVKM. Trimming left V 6 bases short and J 4 bases short, with 10 bases between. This CDR3 is built from 12 residues. These data belong to a study of radiotherapy plus CTLA-4 blockade in lung cancer. Assay used: immunoSEQ multiplex PCR; TCRdb lists only in-frame clones, some missing. The table lists some 32,000 clones, 70% of them singletons. This receptor was taken from a human donor with non-small cell lung cancer who had stable disease on radiotherapy plus ipilimumab. The V call is TRBV28, the J call TRBJ2-7, with D possibly called TRBD1 or TRBD2 (5 bases each). This specimen consisted of peripheral blood, obtained from a patient treated with radiotherapy plus ipilimumab. The CDR3 region is CASRQGRYEQYF. The CDR3 region has the DNA TGTGCCAGCAGGCAGGGACGGTACGAGCAGTACTTC.